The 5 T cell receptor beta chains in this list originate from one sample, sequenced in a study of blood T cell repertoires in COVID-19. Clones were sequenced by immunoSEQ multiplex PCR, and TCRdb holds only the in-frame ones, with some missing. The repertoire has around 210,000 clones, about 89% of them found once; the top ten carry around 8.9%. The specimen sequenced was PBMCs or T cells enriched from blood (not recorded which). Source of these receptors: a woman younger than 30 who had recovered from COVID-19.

Here the CDR3 DNA reads TGTGCCACCAGTGCCTCGACAGTAGGGAACACTGAAGCTTTCTTT. This codes for CATSASTVGNTEAFF. The chain combines TRBV24-1 with TRBJ1-1; TRBD1 is a possible D gene (5 bases). V was trimmed by 5 bases and J by 1 base, leaving 13 bases between them. Per germline, CDR1 KGHDR and CDR2 SFDVKD. CDR3 length: 15 amino acids.

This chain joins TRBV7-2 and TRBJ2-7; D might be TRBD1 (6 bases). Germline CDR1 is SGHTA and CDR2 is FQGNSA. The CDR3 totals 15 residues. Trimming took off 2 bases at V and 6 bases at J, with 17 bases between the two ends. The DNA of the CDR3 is TGTGCCAGCAGCTTAAAGGTACAGGGCGCTCGCGAGCAGTACTTC. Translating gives CASSLKVQGAREQYF.

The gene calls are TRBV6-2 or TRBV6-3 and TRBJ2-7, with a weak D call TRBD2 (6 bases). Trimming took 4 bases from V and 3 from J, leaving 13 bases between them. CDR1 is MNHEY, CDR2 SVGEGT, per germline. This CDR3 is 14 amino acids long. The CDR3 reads CASSSLLANYEQYF. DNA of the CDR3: TGTGCCAGCAGTTCCCTTCTAGCGAACTACGAGCAGTACTTC.

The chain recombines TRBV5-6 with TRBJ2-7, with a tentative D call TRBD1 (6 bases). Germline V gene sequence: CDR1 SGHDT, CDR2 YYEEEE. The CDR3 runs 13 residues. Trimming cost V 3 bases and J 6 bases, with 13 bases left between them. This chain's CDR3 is CASSWGPGREQYF. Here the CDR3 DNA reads TGTGCCAGCAGCTGGGGGCCGGGACGCGAGCAGTACTTC.

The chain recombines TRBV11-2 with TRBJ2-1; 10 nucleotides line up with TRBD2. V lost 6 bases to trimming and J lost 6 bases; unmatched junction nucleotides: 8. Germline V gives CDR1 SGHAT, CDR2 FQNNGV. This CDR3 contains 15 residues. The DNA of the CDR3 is TGTGCCAGCAGAAAAAGCGGGGGGGACCGCAATGAGCAGTTCTTC. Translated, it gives CASRKSGGDRNEQFF.